This record looks at one TCR beta chain sequence and its context. The data are from a study of immune cell composition in non-small cell lung cancer. The CDR3 totals 11 residues. Per germline, CDR1 DFQATT and CDR2 SNEGSKA (reference sequence). V lost 6 bases to trimming and J lost 5 bases, with 10 bases between them. Libraries were prepared by immunoSEQ multiplex PCR; TCRdb keeps only in-frame clonotypes and omits some of them. The repertoire consists of roughly 15,000 clones, with 81% occurring once and the leading ten covering around 10%. The source is a human donor with non-small cell lung cancer. The gene calls are TRBV20-1 and TRBJ2-5; possible D gene TRBD1, 6 bases. Sequenced: lung tumor tissue. The CDR3 sequence is CSAAQGETQYF. The CDR3 region has the DNA TGCAGTGCGGCCCAGGGGGAGACCCAGTACTTC.